These 2 T cell receptor beta chains were all obtained from the same sample, sequenced in a study of brain T cells in children with intractable seizures. TCRdb's table, derived via immunoSEQ multiplex PCR, lists solely in-frame clones and lacks some. The sample carries 110,000 or so clones, roughly 94% recorded once. The specimen was peripheral blood, collected at surgery. These receptors were collected from a boy under two years old with hemimegalencephaly and intractable seizures.

V usage is TRBV9 and J usage is TRBJ1-2; 8 bases are shared with TRBD1. V shed 4 bases, J shed 0 bases, and the junction held 5 bases outside the gene matches. This CDR3 has 15 residues. Looked up from germline, CDR1 is SGDLS and CDR2 is YYNGEE. The CDR3 sequence: CASSPRGQANYGYTF. CDR3 sequence (DNA): TGTGCCAGCAGCCCCCGGGGACAGGCTAACTATGGCTACACCTTC.

This clone was seen more than once but under ten times. The chain recombines TRBV7-9 with TRBJ2-1, with D tentatively TRBD2 (5 bases). The CDR3 covers 14 residues. CDR1 is SEHNR, CDR2 FQNEAQ, per germline (reference sequence). V was clipped by 3 bases and J by 3 bases, with 9 bases between them. The CDR3 coding sequence is TGTGCCAGCAGCTTTCTAGCAGACTACAATGAGCAGTTCTTC. Translating it yields CASSFLADYNEQFF.